The clone carrying this TCR beta chain showed up just a few times. Its antigen is not known. Trimming cost V 10 bases and J 4 bases; bases outside gene matches: 8. This CDR3 comprises 14 residues. Germline CDR1 reads SNHLY; CDR2 reads FYNNEI. A sample-barcoded 5' primer and a J-beta primer mix were used in a second PCR of roughly 6 to 11 cycles. TCRdb re-called the 5' RACE reads with MiXCR, one entry per CDR3 protein. The repertoire holds 800,000 to 1,000,000 distinct CDR3 sequences, with around 48% as singletons. The sample originates from a study of blood T cells in healthy people across ages. Study-wide findings and caveats: While age rose, TCR beta diversity per million T cells dropped in a roughly linear way. Not knowing donor CMV status may have confounded expanded clonotype changes.

Sample donors were healthy Caucasian individuals that came from Russia, aged roughly 6 to 95. Sequencing was performed on blood. This rearrangement joins TRBV2 to TRBJ1-2, with 11 bases aligning to TRBD1. The origin of this receptor is a man aged 25 to 40 in good health. The CDR3 spells CAKGQGARGYGYTF. The CDR3 coding sequence is TGTGCCAAAGGACAGGGGGCGCGGGGCTATGGCTACACCTTC.